Below are 7 T cell receptor beta chains sequenced from a single sample in a study of T-cell reconstitution after alpha-beta-depleted transplantation in children (dated by TCRdb to 2016 to 2018). Library preparation employed PCR. The instrument was an Illumina HiSeq 2500. Molecular barcoding was employed in the preparation of TCR libraries, with unique molecular identifiers being used to normalize TCRbeta repertoire quantification. The public reads were quality trimmed at Q25 with fastp and then assembled into clones with MiXCR by TCRdb, keeping productive beta chains. Entries are consolidated by CDR3 protein sequence, retaining the most common genes and DNA. The sample table records around 700,000 distinct CDR3 sequences; roughly 13% of these occur just once. The ten largest clones add up to around 0.76% of the sample. The sample's treatment or condition label, decoded: allogeneic hematopoietic cell transplantation with graft depleted of TCRalphabeta T cells and CD19 B cells.

The sample in question was PBMCs, obtained before TCRalphabeta/CD19-depleted stem cell transplant. All receptors come from a girl between 2 and 10 years old with congenital amegakaryocytic thrombocytopenia, due to receive a stem cell transplant.

This clonotype was detected many times. The gene calls are TRBV12-3 or TRBV12-4 and TRBJ1-4, with D unclear. This CDR3 contains 13 residues. With 7 bases removed from V and 0 bases from J, the gap between germline ends came to 6 bases. The CDR3: CASTVATNEKLFF. Here the CDR3 DNA reads TGTGCCAGCACCGTTGCAACTAATGAAAAACTGTTTTTT.

This clonotype was observed a handful of times. CDR3 sequence (DNA): TGCGCCAGCAGCTTGGAAGGGGGGAGCGCCAATCAGCCCCAGCATTTT. It encodes CASSLEGGSANQPQHF. The chain links TRBV5-1 to TRBJ1-5; D might be TRBD1 (6 bases). Trimming cost V 0 bases and J 3 bases, with 13 bases left between them. CDR1 is SGHRS, CDR2 YFSETQ, per germline. This CDR3 is 16 amino acids long.

This clonotype was seen repeatedly, ten times or more. V and J are TRBV6-4 and TRBJ2-3; D unclear. The CDR3 sequence is 15 residues long. Trimming shortened V by 10 bases and J by 0 bases, and 17 bases separated the two germline ends. Germline V gene data show CDR1 as MRHNA and CDR2 as SNTAGT. The CDR3, as DNA: TGTGCCACCAGCATTGGCGTCACTAGCACAGATACGCAGTATTTT. Protein: CATSIGVTSTDTQYF.

The chain recombines TRBV5-1 with TRBJ1-2; no reliable D call. Germline CDR1 is SGHRS and CDR2 is YFSETQ. With 1 base removed from V and 8 bases from J, the gap between germline ends came to 18 bases. The CDR3 sequence is 15 residues long. The DNA for the CDR3 is TGCGCCAGCAGCTTGACTCTGTCGGGCCAGCAGGGCTACACCTTC. Translated: CASSLTLSGQQGYTF.

This clonotype was recorded at least ten times. The chain uses TRBV20-1 and TRBJ2-1, with D unresolved. Deletions cut 5 bases from V and 8 bases from J, with 13 bases between. Germline V lookup: CDR1 DFQATT, CDR2 SNEGSKA (reference sequence). This CDR3 spans 12 amino acids. CDR3 DNA: TGCAGTGCTTCCTATAGCTCTGATGAGCAGTTCTTC. Residues: CSASYSSDEQFF.

This clonotype has a count of ten or more. The chain couples TRBV5-1 to TRBJ2-5; D is unresolved. From germline, CDR1 is SGHRS and CDR2 YFSETQ. The CDR3 runs 13 residues. The V and J ends lost 4 bases and 3 bases respectively, with 10 bases between them. The CDR3: CASSPYSKETQYF. The CDR3 coding sequence is TGCGCCAGCAGCCCTTATTCCAAAGAGACCCAGTACTTC. Variable domain in full (rest from reference TRBV5-1 and TRBJ2-5): KAGVTQTPRYLIKTRGQQVTLSCSPISGHRSVSWYQQTPGQGLQFLFEYFSETQRNKGNFPGRFSGRQFSNSRSEMNVSTLELGDSALYLCASSPYSKETQYFGPGTRLLVL.

At least ten counts were recorded for this clonotype. This rearrangement joins TRBV24-1 to TRBJ2-1; D gene ambiguous. There are 14 residues in the CDR3. The germline V and J ends were trimmed by 0 bases and 8 bases, with 10 bases remaining between them. Germline V lookup: CDR1 KGHDR, CDR2 SFDVKD. The DNA of the CDR3 is TGTGCCACCAGTGATTTGCGAGTGGGATATGAGCAGTTCTTC. Translated: CATSDLRVGYEQFF.